These 25 T cell receptor beta chains were sequenced from one sample in a study of blood T cell repertoires in COVID-19. Produced via immunoSEQ multiplex PCR; TCRdb's table is partial and in-frame only. The sample shows 200,000 to 250,000 clones, around 90% of them seen only once. The sequenced sample consisted of PBMCs or T cells enriched from blood (not recorded which). The receptors were gathered from a woman aged 30 to 39 with acute COVID-19.

The V and J genes are TRBV9 and TRBJ1-2; 9 nucleotides match TRBD1. CDR1 is SGDLS, CDR2 YYNGEE, per germline. CDR3 size: 14 residues. V lost 7 bases, J lost 2 bases, and 6 bases stayed unmatched. CDR3 region: CASGSDRGNYGYTF. The CDR3 nucleotides are TGTGCCAGCGGGTCGGACAGGGGAAACTATGGCTACACCTTC.

This chain links TRBV7-3 with TRBJ2-1, with 9 bases aligning to TRBD2. V was clipped by 5 bases and J by 8 bases; unmatched bases: 10. Germline assignment: CDR1 SGHTA and CDR2 FQGTGA. The CDR3 loop spans 15 amino acids. As DNA, the CDR3 is TGTGCCAGCAGCCGCCCCGGACTAGCGATGCATGAGCAGTTCTTC. Its protein product is CASSRPGLAMHEQFF. The full variable domain, with the rest looked up from reference TRBV7-3 and TRBJ2-1, is GAGVSQTPSNKVTEKGKYVELRCDPISGHTALYWYRQSLGQGPEFLIYFQGTGAADDSGLPNDRFFAVRPEGSVSTLKIQRTERGDSAVYLCASSRPGLAMHEQFFGPGTRLTVL.

The chain couples TRBV28 to TRBJ2-5; TRBD2 agrees at 13 bases. Per germline, CDR1 MDHEN and CDR2 SYDVKM. The CDR3 loop spans 15 amino acids. After removal of 8 bases from V and 4 bases from J, the junction contained 7 bases not matched to a gene. The CDR3 DNA reads as TGTGCCAGCTCCGGGACTAGCGGGGAGGGAGAGACCCAGTACTTC. Amino acid sequence: CASSGTSGEGETQYF.

This clone has just one count. The chain couples TRBV4-2 to TRBJ2-3; TRBD2 agrees at 12 bases. The CDR3 is 16 amino acids. Germline V gives CDR1 LGHNA, CDR2 YNFKEQ. Trimming cost V 0 bases and J 13 bases; bases outside gene matches: 11. As DNA, the CDR3 is TGTGCCAGCAGCCAAGATCTAGCGGGGGGGTCCATGGCGGAGTATTTT. Its translation is CASSQDLAGGSMAEYF.

V is TRBV19 and J is TRBJ1-1, with D perhaps matching TRBD1 (6 bases). The CDR3 has 15 amino acids. V was cut by 3 bases and J by 3 bases, with 14 bases left in between. From germline, CDR1 is LNHDA and CDR2 SQIVND (reference sequence). CDR3 coding DNA: TGTGCCAGTAGTATTAAGACAGGTCGAGACACTGAAGCTTTCTTT. This codes for CASSIKTGRDTEAFF.

The sample holds one count of this clone. The rearrangement joins TRBV5-1 to TRBJ1-1, with 11 nucleotides matching TRBD1. Germline values: CDR1 SGHRS, CDR2 YFSETQ. CDR3 size: 15 residues. With V trimmed by 3 bases and J by 1 base, 2 bases remained unmatched. The CDR3 loop reads CASSWTGGENTEAFF. The CDR3 DNA reads as TGCGCCAGCAGCTGGACAGGGGGCGAGAACACTGAAGCTTTCTTT.

The chain carries TRBV11-3 and TRBJ2-7; 7 bases are shared with TRBD2. The V gene's germline CDR1 is SGHNT and CDR2 YENEEA. After removal of 1 base from V and 9 bases from J, the junction contained 6 bases not matched to a gene. CDR3 size: 13 residues. In DNA form, the CDR3 reads TGTGCCAGCAGCTTAGCTAGCGGCTCAAGGCAGTACTTC. This gives the protein CASSLASGSRQYF.

V and J are TRBV28 and TRBJ1-3; D might be TRBD1 (5 bases). V was shortened by 5 bases and J by 8 bases, with 22 bases between the two germline ends. Germline V gene lookup returns CDR1 MDHEN and CDR2 SYDVKM. The CDR3 covers 16 residues. The CDR3 DNA reads TGTGCCAGCAGTCCCCTTCTCGGACGCCTAGGGGACACCATATATTTT. Its translation is CASSPLLGRLGDTIYF.

This rearrangement joins TRBV24-1 to TRBJ2-1; 9 nucleotides match TRBD1. The CDR3 spans 13 residues. Germline CDR1 and CDR2: KGHDR and SFDVKD. V was clipped by 9 bases and J by 8 bases; unmatched bases: 7. The CDR3 DNA reads as TGTGCCACCTCTGGGACAGGGTACCATGAGCAGTTCTTC. Translated: CATSGTGYHEQFF.

The chain employs TRBV6-1 and TRBJ1-2; tentatively, D is TRBD1 (5 bases). The CDR3 is 16 residues long. Germline CDR1 MNHNS, CDR2 SASEGT. V was pared by 2 bases and J by 4 bases, with 17 bases between. CDR3 in amino acids: CASSENGFQGLYGYTF. The CDR3 bases are TGTGCCAGCAGTGAAAACGGATTTCAGGGACTCTATGGCTACACCTTC.

This clone was picked up one time. The rearrangement links TRBV27 to TRBJ2-7, with D perhaps matching TRBD2 (5 bases). The CDR3 length is 15 residues. Germline assignment: CDR1 MNHEY and CDR2 SMNVEV (reference sequence). V was clipped by 6 bases and J by 2 bases, with 17 bases between them. In nucleotides, the CDR3 is TGTGCCAGCAGCCCCGTCCGGGGATTTGCCTACGAGCAGTACTTC. This translates into CASSPVRGFAYEQYF.

The chain links TRBV28 to TRBJ2-7, with TRBD2 as a possible D gene (5 bases). Trimming stripped 3 bases from V and 5 bases from J, with 8 bases between. The CDR3 sequence is 12 residues long. Germline loops: CDR1 MDHEN, CDR2 SYDVKM. The CDR3 reads CASSFGGDEQYF. The CDR3 region has the DNA TGTGCCAGCAGTTTCGGAGGCGACGAGCAGTACTTC.

This rearrangement joins TRBV15 to TRBJ1-5, with 7 bases matching TRBD1. The V gene's germline CDR1 is LNHNV and CDR2 YYDKDF (reference sequence). The CDR3 is made up of 14 amino acids. Trimming at V came to 6 bases and at J to 2 bases, leaving 4 bases not matched to a gene. CDR3 in amino acids: CATSTGQGNQPQHF. The CDR3 DNA sequence: TGTGCCACCAGTACTGGACAGGGCAATCAGCCCCAGCATTTT.

The rearrangement joins TRBV5-6 to TRBJ2-1, with D uncertain. V was pared by 0 bases and J by 3 bases, with 7 bases between. The CDR3 extends over 14 amino acids. Germline V lookup: CDR1 SGHDT, CDR2 YYEEEE. The CDR3 coding sequence is TGTGCCAGCAGCTTGGCTCAGTTCTACAATGAGCAGTTCTTC. Encoded protein: CASSLAQFYNEQFF. The full variable domain, its missing parts supplied by reference TRBV5-6 and TRBJ2-1, is DAGVTQSPTHLIKTRGQQVTLRCSPKSGHDTVSWYQQALGQGPQFIFQYYEEEERQRGNFPDRFSGHQFPNYSSELNVNALLLGDSALYLCASSLAQFYNEQFFGPGTRLTVL.

This clone has a single count. CDR3 nucleotide sequence: TGTGCCAGCAGCTTGGAAGGGACAGGCGGCGCCTACGAGCAGTACTTC. Amino acid sequence: CASSLEGTGGAYEQYF. The chain carries TRBV5-5 and TRBJ2-7; 8 bases are a match to TRBD1. J gave up 2 bases and V 0 bases, and 7 bases lay outside the gene matches. The CDR3 has 16 residues. Germline CDR1 and CDR2: SGHKS and YYEKEE (reference sequence).

The chain has TRBV18 and TRBJ1-1; perhaps TRBD1 as D (6 bases). Germline CDR1 is KGHSH and CDR2 is LQKENI. CDR3 size: 14 residues. V lost 3 bases to trimming and J lost 6 bases, with 14 bases between them. The CDR3 protein is CASSPLPGAAEAFF. CDR3 DNA: TGTGCCAGCTCACCGCTCCCAGGGGCAGCTGAAGCTTTCTTT. The full variable domain, rest sourced from reference TRBV18 and TRBJ1-1, is NAGVMQNPRHLVRRRGQEARLRCSPMKGHSHVYWYRQLPEEGLKFMVYLQKENIIDESGMPKERFSAEFPKEGPSILRIQQVVRGDSAAYFCASSPLPGAAEAFFGQGTRLTVV.

This chain joins TRBV18 and TRBJ2-1; TRBD2 agrees at 14 bases. This CDR3 comprises 17 residues. Per the germline V gene, CDR1 is KGHSH and CDR2 is LQKENI. Unmatched junction bases numbered 5, after V lost 3 bases and J lost 4 bases. The CDR3 sequence is CASSPRTSGGMYNEQFF. The CDR3 region has the DNA TGTGCCAGCTCACCTCGGACTAGCGGGGGGATGTACAATGAGCAGTTCTTC.

V gene TRBV28 combines with J gene TRBJ2-7, with TRBD1 matching 9 bases. Germline V CDR1 and CDR2: MDHEN, SYDVKM. CDR3 size: 15 residues. V was pared by 7 bases and J by 5 bases, with 12 bases of the junction left unmatched. The CDR3 DNA reads as TGTGCCAGCACCCCCGGAGGGACAGGGCGCCACGAGCAGTACTTC. It encodes CASTPGGTGRHEQYF.

The chain recombines TRBV2 with TRBJ1-4; possible D gene TRBD1, 6 bases. V was shortened by 6 bases and J by 4 bases, with 12 bases between the two germline ends. Germline CDR1 SNHLY, CDR2 FYNNEI. This CDR3 is built from 14 residues. The CDR3 DNA follows: TGTGCCAGCAGCCAAGGGGGGGTTAATGAAAAACTGTTTTTT. Encoded protein: CASSQGGVNEKLFF.

With respect to this clone: One junction end disagrees with the germline gene, perhaps due to a read error. The chain carries TRBV23-1 and TRBJ2-1, with TRBD2 identical over 7 bases. TRBV23-1 counts as an open reading frame of uncertain function. This CDR3 is 18 amino acids long. The CDR3 protein is CASSQSYPGDYNYNEQFF. The DNA of the CDR3 is TGCGCCAGCAGCCAATCATATCCCGGGGACTATAATTACAATGAGCAGTTCTTC.

The V and J genes are TRBV7-9 and TRBJ2-2; D call uncertain. V lost 2 bases and J 4 bases, leaving 8 bases between the germline ends. Per the germline V gene, CDR1 is SEHNR and CDR2 is FQNEAQ (reference sequence). The CDR3 loop spans 14 amino acids. DNA of the CDR3: TGTGCCAGCAGCTTATCACACAGCACCGGGGAGCTGTTTTTT. It codes for CASSLSHSTGELFF.

This clone was recorded once. The rearrangement joins TRBV19 to TRBJ2-3; 11 bases match TRBD2. In germline, CDR1 is LNHDA, CDR2 SQIVND (reference sequence). V shed 7 bases, J shed 3 bases, and the junction held 6 bases outside the gene matches. The CDR3 consists of 15 residues. CDR3 in amino acids: CASTLLAGATDTQYF. The CDR3 DNA reads as TGTGCCAGTACCCTACTAGCGGGAGCGACAGATACGCAGTATTTT.

V is TRBV7-9 and J is TRBJ2-1, with 7 bases matching TRBD1. Germline V lookup: CDR1 SEHNR, CDR2 FQNEAQ (reference sequence). The CDR3 consists of 17 residues. Losses at the gene ends were 5 bases for V and 3 bases for J; bases not matched to a gene: 13. The CDR3 DNA sequence: TGTGCCAGCAGCACGAACTCAAACAGGGGTGTCTACAATGAGCAGTTCTTC. The encoded protein is CASSTNSNRGVYNEQFF.

This rearrangement joins TRBV11-1 to TRBJ1-1, with D tentatively TRBD1 (5 bases). The CDR3 runs to 15 residues. Trimming left V 0 bases short and J 3 bases short, with 11 bases between. The germline V gene encodes CDR1 SGHAT and CDR2 FQDESV (reference sequence). DNA for the CDR3: TGTGCCAGCAGCTTAGCCTGGGGCGGGGACACTGAAGCTTTCTTT. It encodes CASSLAWGGDTEAFF.

This clone was counted only a few times. The rearrangement uses TRBV18 and TRBJ1-2, with 8 positions matching TRBD1. The CDR3 is 14 residues long. In germline, CDR1 is KGHSH, CDR2 LQKENI. V shed 3 bases and J 2 bases; nucleotides not matched to a gene: 2. The CDR3 sequence is CASSPSGGNYGYTF. The CDR3 DNA reads TGTGCCAGCTCACCGTCAGGGGGCAACTATGGCTACACCTTC. The entire variable domain, with the rest obtained from reference TRBV18 and TRBJ1-2, is as follows: NAGVMQNPRHLVRRRGQEARLRCSPMKGHSHVYWYRQLPEEGLKFMVYLQKENIIDESGMPKERFSAEFPKEGPSILRIQQVVRGDSAAYFCASSPSGGNYGYTFGSGTRLTVV.